This passage covers 12 T cell receptor beta chains from one sample sequenced in a study of cytomegalovirus exposure and HLA in healthy donors (dated by TCRdb to about 2017). The library was generated by the immunoSEQ multiplex PCR assay. The multiplex PCR relied on a mix of 60 forward primers for TCR Vbeta segments and 13 reverse primers for TCR Jbeta segments. The clones in this table, taken by TCRdb from immuneACCESS, are in-frame only. Not every clone is retained; where verified, under half of the shortfall comes from an unresolved V gene, and the cause of the rest is unknown. The sample table contains about 67,000 clones; only one count was recorded for 75% to 90% of them. The top ten clones comprise 9% to 13% of the sample. The specimen sequenced was PBMCs. The receptors derive from a woman in her 30s in good health and CMV-seropositive.

The chain links TRBV5-1 to TRBJ2-7; 14 positions match TRBD2. V trimming: 4 bases; J trimming: 3 bases; junction bases outside the gene matches: 6. There are 16 residues in the CDR3. The germline CDR1 and CDR2 sequences are SGHRS and YFSETQ. The CDR3 reads CASSQPGTSGSYEQYF. DNA for the CDR3: TGCGCCAGCAGCCAGCCCGGGACTAGCGGGAGCTACGAGCAGTACTTC.

This clone has just a few counts. This chain links TRBV12-5 with TRBJ2-3; 11 bases are a match to TRBD2. The V and J ends lost 4 bases and 2 bases, in that order; junction bases with no gene match: 2. CDR1 and CDR2 (germline): LGHNT, FRNRAP. The CDR3 is 15 amino acids. The CDR3 sequence: CASGSGLAVTDTQYF. CDR3 DNA: TGTGCTAGTGGTTCGGGACTAGCGGTCACAGATACGCAGTATTTT.

V gene TRBV6-1 combines with J gene TRBJ2-3; unclear D gene. The V end was cut by 7 bases, the J end by 4 bases, with 15 bases between. CDR1 MNHNS and CDR2 SASEGT come from the germline V gene. The CDR3 runs to 14 residues. The CDR3: CASKLFVSSDTQYF. CDR3 nucleotide sequence: TGTGCCAGCAAGCTTTTTGTGAGTTCAGATACGCAGTATTTT.

The chain uses TRBV25-1 and TRBJ2-4; 11 bases map to TRBD2. J lost 6 bases, V lost 9 bases, and 10 bases had no gene match. The CDR3 is made up of 15 amino acids. CDR1 is MGHDK, CDR2 SYGVNS, per germline. The CDR3 spells CASSPGTSGGNIQYF. Here the CDR3 DNA reads TGTGCCAGTTCCCCAGGGACTAGCGGTGGAAACATTCAGTACTTC.

This chain links TRBV18 with TRBJ2-7; 8 bases map to TRBD2. CDR1 is KGHSH and CDR2 is LQKENI in the germline V gene. V trimming: 2 bases; J trimming: 4 bases; junction bases outside the gene matches: 7. The CDR3 has 15 amino acids. The CDR3 DNA sequence: TGTGCCAGCTCACCAAGCGGGAGAGAGGGTTACGAGCAGTACTTC. Encoded protein: CASSPSGREGYEQYF.

The rearrangement joins TRBV30 to TRBJ2-1; 12 bases line up with TRBD1. Germline values: CDR1 GTSNPN, CDR2 SVGIG (reference sequence). Trimming removed 0 bases from V and 2 bases from J; junction bases left unmatched: 8. CDR3 length equals 18 residues. CDR3 coding DNA: TGTGCCTGGAGTGTATCCCGGGACAGGGGGCTCACCTACAATGAGCAGTTCTTC. Residues: CAWSVSRDRGLTYNEQFF.

The count of this clone is one. The genes are TRBV5-1 and TRBJ1-2, with a weak D call TRBD1 (6 bases). This CDR3 is 15 amino acids long. Per germline, CDR1 SGHRS and CDR2 YFSETQ. V was pared by 3 bases and J by 1 base, with 13 bases between. CDR3 sequence (DNA): TGCGCCAGCAGCTCGGATTCACAGGGTAACTATGGCTACACCTTC. Protein sequence: CASSSDSQGNYGYTF.

The rearrangement uses TRBV5-1 and TRBJ1-5; the match to TRBD1 covers 8 bases. Trimming cost V 3 bases and J 2 bases; bases outside gene matches: 4. The CDR3 contains 15 residues. Germline V gene sequence: CDR1 SGHRS, CDR2 YFSETQ. The CDR3 region is CASSSSGGRNQPQHF. CDR3 sequence (DNA): TGCGCCAGCAGCTCATCAGGGGGCCGCAATCAGCCCCAGCATTTT.

The gene calls are TRBV6-1 and TRBJ1-5; TRBD1 matches at 12 bases. Looked up from germline, CDR1 is MNHNS and CDR2 is SASEGT. The CDR3 runs to 17 residues. V shed 4 bases, J shed 4 bases, and the junction held 8 bases outside the gene matches. The CDR3 reads CASSARWDRGLNQPQHF. For the CDR3, the DNA is TGTGCCAGCAGTGCCCGATGGGACAGGGGGCTTAATCAGCCCCAGCATTTT.

The chain uses TRBV15 and TRBJ2-7, with D perhaps matching TRBD2 (6 bases). Germline CDR1 reads LNHNV; CDR2 reads YYDKDF (reference sequence). The CDR3 spans 15 residues. The ends were cut back, 3 bases at V and 5 bases at J, with 17 bases in the middle. The CDR3 region is CATSREWKGLNEQYF. CDR3 in DNA: TGTGCCACCAGCAGGGAGTGGAAGGGACTCAACGAGCAGTACTTC.

V is TRBV5-1 and J is TRBJ1-2, with D possibly being TRBD1 (5 bases). V was clipped by 4 bases and J by 6 bases, with 13 bases between them. CDR3 length: 13 residues. Looked up from germline, CDR1 is SGHRS and CDR2 is YFSETQ. In DNA, the CDR3 is TGCGCCAGCAGCCAGCAGACCAGGGATGGCTACACCTTC. This codes for CASSQQTRDGYTF.

The chain carries TRBV2 and TRBJ2-7; TRBD1 agrees at 7 bases. The CDR3 contains 14 residues. The germline CDR1 and CDR2 sequences are SNHLY and FYNNEI. Germline trimming cut 3 bases from V and 1 base from J; bases unmatched to any gene: 3. CDR3 protein: CASSEARGSYEQYF. The CDR3 region has the DNA TGTGCCAGCAGTGAGGCCAGGGGGTCCTACGAGCAGTACTTC.